The following is a TCR beta chain sequence with its context. Its antigen is undetermined. This record comes from a study of T cell repertoires in cytomegalovirus infection. Via MiXCR, TCRdb re-called the reads, giving one row per CDR3 protein. Of 800,000 to 950,000 distinct CDR3 sequences listed, about 30% are singletons. The sample in question was cultured CD8+ T cells from PBMCs, obtained from culture after CMV antigen stimulation. This TCR came from a human donor in good health (CMV status not recorded). Some clones in this sample may be carry-over from other donors' samples.

CDR3 sequence (DNA): TGTGCCAGCAGTTACTCGATAGGAGGTTACGGGAACACTGAAGCTTTCTTT. This gives the protein CASSYSIGGYGNTEAFF. The chain uses TRBV6-5 and TRBJ1-1; no definite D call. V lost 0 bases, J lost 1 base, and 15 bases lay in between. This CDR3 has 17 residues. Per the germline V gene, CDR1 is MNHEY and CDR2 is SVGAGI.